The sequence of this TCR beta chain was determined in a study of cytomegalovirus exposure and HLA in healthy donors. Amplification used 60 Vbeta primers and 13 Jbeta primers. Clones were read by immunoSEQ multiplex PCR, and TCRdb kept only the in-frame ones, dropping some. The sample includes over 150,000 clones, around 82% of them seen just once. Study-wide points: 150 or so TCR beta chains were listed as cytomegalovirus-associated. Some V segments, TRBV6-2 and TRBV6-3 among them, were indistinguishable and were therefore excluded.

This clone was observed a handful of times. The antigen remains undetermined. CDR1 and CDR2 (germline): SNHLY, FYNNEI. This CDR3 has 14 amino acids. This clonotype was obtained from a woman in her thirties or forties in good health and CMV-seropositive. This sequence joins TRBV2 and TRBJ2-5; 8 nucleotides match TRBD1. The last part of the DNA fits TRBJ2-7 better; the J call may be wrong. Sequencing was done on a sample of PBMCs. CDR3 protein: CASRQTGEFSEQYF. The CDR3 DNA reads TGTGCCAGCAGGCAGACAGGGGAGTTTTCCGAGCAGTACTTC.